The rows below give T cell receptor beta chains drawn from one sample of a study of T cells in Graves' hyperthyroidism and ophthalmopathy. TCRdb recomputed calls from the multiplex PCR reads with MiXCR, one row per CDR3 protein. The sample includes about 520,000 distinct CDR3 sequences, around 20% of them seen just once. The sequenced material came from blood. The receptors shown here come from a man in his late teens or twenties with Graves' hyperthyroidism. Both conserved end residues are part of each CDR3. A D gene is named only where the DNA matches it firmly. Clone size is stated in some rows and not others, as once, few, many or a class when expanded.

j_call,d_call,clone_size,v_call,cdr3_aa,cdr3_nt
TRBJ1-5,.,many,TRBV6-1,CASSETGTLGQPQHF,TGTGCCAGCAGTGAAACAGGGACGTTGGGTCAGCCCCAGCATTTT
TRBJ1-1,.,many,TRBV6-5,CASSTSGINTEAFF,TGTGCCAGCAGTACTTCAGGGATTAACACTGAAGCTTTCTTT
TRBJ2-7,.,many,TRBV5-1,CASSLAGPREQYF,TGCGCCAGCAGCTTGGCAGGGCCGAGGGAGCAGTACTTC
TRBJ1-1,.,many,TRBV19,CASSMGANTEAFF,TGTGCCAGTAGTATGGGGGCCAACACTGAAGCTTTCTTT
TRBJ1-1,.,many,TRBV19,CASSMMGGQNTEAFF,TGTGCCAGTAGTATGATGGGGGGCCAGAACACTGAAGCTTTCTTT
TRBJ1-1,TRBD1,many,TRBV27,CASRPHTGETEAFF,TGTGCCAGCAGACCCCACACAGGGGAAACTGAAGCTTTCTTT
TRBJ2-7,.,many,TRBV7-9,CASSSDLKSTKQYF,TGTGCCAGCAGCTCCGACCTCAAATCAACCAAGCAGTACTTC
TRBJ2-7,.,many,TRBV6-1,CASSERGPGYEQYF,TGTGCCAGCAGTGAAAGGGGTCCAGGGTACGAGCAGTACTTC
TRBJ2-5,TRBD2,many,TRBV20-1,CSARVWAGEETQYF,TGCAGTGCCCGTGTCTGGGCGGGGGAAGAGACCCAGTACTTC
TRBJ2-4,TRBD2,.,TRBV12-3/TRBV12-4,CASSRTSGRSGKNIQYF,TGTGCCAGCAGCAGGACTAGCGGGAGATCGGGCAAAAACATTCAGTACTTC
TRBJ2-5,.,once,TRBV20-1,CSARGLPIYETQYF,TGCAGTGCTAGGGGTCTGCCTATATATGAGACCCAGTACTTC
TRBJ1-2,.,many,TRBV12-3/TRBV12-4,CASSRAPANYGYTF,TGTGCCAGCAGCCGGGCACCGGCTAACTATGGCTACACCTTC
TRBJ2-2,TRBD2,.,TRBV11-1,CASSFGPAGVTGELFF,TGTGCCAGCAGCTTTGGACCAGCGGGGGTGACCGGGGAGCTGTTTTTT
TRBJ1-1,.,.,TRBV3-1,CASSRYITGTNTEAFF,TGTGCCAGCAGCCGATACATCACAGGGACCAACACTGAAGCTTTCTTT
TRBJ1-1,.,many,TRBV7-9,CASSLGQGSRTEAFF,TGTGCCAGCAGCTTAGGTCAAGGGTCGCGAACTGAAGCTTTCTTT
TRBJ2-7,.,many,TRBV10-1,CASSEGQEVSEQYF,TGCGCCAGCAGTGAGGGTCAGGAGGTGAGCGAGCAGTACTTC
TRBJ2-7,.,few,TRBV3-1,CASSQENRFYEQYF,TGTGCCAGCAGCCAAGAAAACAGATTCTACGAGCAGTACTTC
TRBJ1-2,.,.,TRBV28,CASSLAVEVGAGGYTF,TGTGCCAGCAGTTTAGCCGTTGAGGTGGGCGCCGGGGGCTACACCTTC
TRBJ1-5,.,.,TRBV3-1,CASSQVWGYNQPQHF,TGTGCCAGCAGCCAAGTATGGGGCTACAATCAGCCCCAGCATTTT
TRBJ2-7,.,few,TRBV11-1,CASSSGTLFGNEQYF,TGTGCCAGCAGCTCCGGGACCCTATTTGGAAACGAGCAGTACTTC
TRBJ2-5,TRBD1,many,TRBV7-9,CASSLWGQGSQETQYF,TGTGCCAGCAGCTTATGGGGACAGGGGAGTCAGGAGACCCAGTACTTC
TRBJ1-1,.,.,TRBV10-3,CAISEFSGDSNTEAFF,TGTGCCATCAGTGAGTTTTCTGGGGATTCGAACACTGAAGCTTTCTTT
TRBJ1-2,.,.,TRBV30,CAWSTPLGYGYTF,TGTGCCTGGAGTACACCCTTAGGGTATGGCTACACCTTC
TRBJ2-5,.,many,TRBV10-3,CAISESKGSWETQYF,TGTGCCATCAGTGAGTCGAAGGGATCTTGGGAGACCCAGTACTTC
TRBJ2-2,.,many,TRBV6-1,CASVGASTGELFF,TGTGCCAGCGTCGGGGCCTCCACCGGGGAGCTGTTTTTT
TRBJ1-1,.,.,TRBV15,CATSRGGLPVNTEAFF,TGTGCCACCAGCAGAGGAGGCCTTCCCGTAAACACTGAAGCTTTCTTT
TRBJ1-5,.,many,TRBV7-8,CASSLESGANQPQHF,TGTGCCAGCAGCTTAGAATCAGGGGCCAATCAGCCCCAGCATTTT
TRBJ1-1,TRBD1,few,TRBV20-1,CSARDQTGFTEAFF,TGCAGTGCTAGAGATCAGACAGGGTTCACTGAAGCTTTCTTT
TRBJ1-2,.,few,TRBV14,CASSQGGEGYTF,TGTGCCAGCAGCCAAGGAGGTGAGGGCTACACCTTC
TRBJ2-7,.,.,TRBV20-1,CSAREGGRIYEQYF,TGCAGTGCTAGAGAGGGCGGCAGGATCTACGAGCAGTACTTC
TRBJ1-3,.,many,TRBV6-5,CASSSRSRQDLELIYSGNTIYF,TGTGCCAGCAGTTCCCGATCCCGCCAGGACCTCGAGCTGATTTATTCTGGAAACACCATATATTTT
TRBJ2-7,.,few,TRBV6-1,CASSEGLDEQYF,TGTGCCAGCAGTGAAGGGCTAGACGAGCAGTACTTC
TRBJ1-1,TRBD1,many,TRBV7-2,CASSQTTGGTEAFF,TGTGCCAGCAGCCAGACGACAGGGGGCACTGAAGCTTTCTTT
TRBJ2-5,.,few,TRBV7-6,CASSLDRGLRTQYF,TGTGCCAGCAGCTTAGATCGCGGCCTTCGGACCCAGTACTTC
TRBJ2-7,.,many,TRBV6-1,CASTGTASYEQYF,TGTGCCAGCACCGGGACGGCCTCCTACGAGCAGTACTTC
TRBJ2-7,TRBD1,.,TRBV7-8,CASSLGQAYELYF,TGTGCCAGCAGCCTAGGACAGGCCTACGAGCTGTACTTC
TRBJ2-7,.,.,TRBV6-5,CASSYGLEGAYEQYF,TGTGCCAGCAGTTACGGGCTGGAGGGGGCTTACGAGCAGTACTTC
TRBJ1-2,.,many,TRBV27,CASKRGSLPVGYTF,TGTGCCAGCAAAAGAGGCAGTCTCCCTGTAGGCTACACCTTC
TRBJ1-6,TRBD1,.,TRBV6-2/TRBV6-3,CVLADGTGPYLGYYNSPLHF,TGTGTCCTGGCCGACGGGACAGGGCCTTATTTGGGGTACTATAATTCACCCCTCCACTTT
TRBJ2-6,.,many,TRBV12-3/TRBV12-4,CASSFRASGANVLTF,TGTGCCAGCAGTTTTAGGGCCTCTGGGGCCAACGTCCTGACTTTC
TRBJ2-7,.,.,TRBV9,CASSVAEVDSSYEQYF,TGTGCCAGCAGCGTAGCCGAGGTCGATAGCTCCTACGAGCAGTACTTC
TRBJ2-7,TRBD1,many,TRBV6-5,CASSYFGQGPYEQYF,TGTGCCAGCAGTTACTTCGGACAGGGGCCCTACGAGCAGTACTTC
TRBJ1-6,TRBD1,.,TRBV18,CASSPSFDRDSNSPLHF,TGTGCCAGCTCACCGTCTTTCGATCGGGACAGCAATTCACCCCTCCACTTT
TRBJ2-7,TRBD2,once,TRBV7-8,CASTLSGGTSGGYEQYF,TGTGCCAGCACTCTGAGTGGGGGGACTAGCGGAGGCTACGAGCAGTACTTC
TRBJ1-1,.,many,TRBV28,CASSFSRGSDTEAFF,TGTGCCAGCAGTTTCTCCCGGGGCAGTGACACTGAAGCTTTCTTT
TRBJ2-7,.,.,TRBV20-1,CSARVNGGTYEQYF,TGCAGTGCTAGAGTAAACGGGGGCACCTACGAGCAGTACTTC
TRBJ2-7,TRBD2,many,TRBV20-1,CSARGAGDSYEQYF,TGCAGTGCTAGGGGTGCGGGGGACTCCTACGAGCAGTACTTC